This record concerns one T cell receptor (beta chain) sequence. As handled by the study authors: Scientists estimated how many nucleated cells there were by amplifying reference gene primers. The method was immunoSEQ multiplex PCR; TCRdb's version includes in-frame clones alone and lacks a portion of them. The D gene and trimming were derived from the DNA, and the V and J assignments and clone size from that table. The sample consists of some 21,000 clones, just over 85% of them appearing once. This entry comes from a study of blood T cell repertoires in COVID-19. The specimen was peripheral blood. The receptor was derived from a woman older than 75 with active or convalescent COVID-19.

The CDR3 spells CASSPDRGFYEQYF. CDR3 sequence (DNA): TGTGCCAGCAGTCCGGACAGGGGTTTCTACGAGCAGTACTTC. The chain recombines TRBV27 with TRBJ2-7, with 9 bases aligning to TRBD1. The germline gives CDR1 MNHEY, CDR2 SMNVEV (reference sequence). V gave up 5 bases and J gave up 3 bases; unmatched junction bases: 5. This CDR3 is 14 amino acids long.